This T cell receptor beta chain stems from a study of T-cell reconstitution after alpha-beta-depleted transplantation in children. Study-level findings and limits: Alpha-beta T cells present about two months after transplant were reported to originate from several hundred expanded graft clones.

This CDR3 comprises 16 residues. Trimming pared 2 bases from V and 2 bases from J, leaving 10 bases between. This clonotype was recorded many times. The antigen is undetermined. Unique molecular identifiers featured in how the TCRbeta library was prepared. TCRdb analysed the PCR reads with MiXCR anew, one entry per CDR3 protein. Counted here are about 150,000 distinct CDR3 sequences, 8.8% occurring once; the ten biggest clones make up less than 20%. Sequenced here: PBMCs, mostly from graft donor cells, sampled 180 days after TCRalphabeta/CD19-depleted stem cell transplant. The J gene is TRBJ2-6, the V gene TRBV12-3 or TRBV12-4; D remains unclear. This TCR derives from a female patient aged 2-9 years who had a stem cell transplant for congenital amegakaryocytic thrombocytopenia, so the T cells may come from the graft donor. The DNA for the CDR3 is TGTGCCAGCAGTTTAAGTGGTGGAGCTGGGGCCAACGTCCTGACTTTC. It is translated as CASSLSGGAGANVLTF.